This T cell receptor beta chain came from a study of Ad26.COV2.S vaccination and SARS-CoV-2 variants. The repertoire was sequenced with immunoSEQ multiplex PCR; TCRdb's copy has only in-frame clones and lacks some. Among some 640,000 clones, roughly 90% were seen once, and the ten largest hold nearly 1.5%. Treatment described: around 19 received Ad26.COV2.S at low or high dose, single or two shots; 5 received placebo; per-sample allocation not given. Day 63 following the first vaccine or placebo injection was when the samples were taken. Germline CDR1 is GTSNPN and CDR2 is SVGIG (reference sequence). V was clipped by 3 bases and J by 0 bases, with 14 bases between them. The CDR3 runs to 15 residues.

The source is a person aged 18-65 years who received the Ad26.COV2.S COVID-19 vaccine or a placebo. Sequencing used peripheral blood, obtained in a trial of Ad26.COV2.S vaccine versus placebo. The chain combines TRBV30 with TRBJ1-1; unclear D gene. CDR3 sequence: CAWSVRHLMNTEAFF. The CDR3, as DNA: TGTGCCTGGAGCGTACGTCACCTAATGAACACTGAAGCTTTCTTT.